The rows below give T cell receptor beta chains drawn from one sample of a study of regulatory T cells in long-lasting Graves disease. TCRdb fed the multiplex PCR reads into MiXCR, producing one record per CDR3 protein. The sample gives 350,000 to 450,000 distinct CDR3 sequences, around 11% of which show up once; approximately 20% is in the top ten. These sequences were also reported in another study, on T cells in Graves' hyperthyroidism and ophthalmopathy.

Source: peripheral blood mononuclear cells (PBMCs), taken at new diagnosis, from a patient treated with antithyroid drugs. These receptors originate from a young woman with Graves disease. Both conserved end residues are part of each CDR3. A D gene is named only where the DNA matches it firmly. Clone size is shown for a subset of rows, as once, few, many or a class of expanded clone.

d_call: NA; v_call: TRBV28; j_call: TRBJ2-5; clone_size: many; cdr3_nt: TGTGCCAGCAGTTCTATCTTGAGGTTCCAGAAAGAGACCCAGTACTTC; cdr3_aa: CASSSILRFQKETQYF
d_call: NA; v_call: TRBV12-3/TRBV12-4; j_call: TRBJ2-7; clone_size: many; cdr3_nt: TGTGCCAGCAGCCCCCGACAGGGCACTAGCCCCTCGGGCGAGCAGTACTTC; cdr3_aa: CASSPRQGTSPSGEQYF
d_call: TRBD2; v_call: TRBV6-9; j_call: TRBJ2-1; clone_size: many; cdr3_nt: TGTGCCAGCAGTTTGACTAGCGGGAGTGCGGGCAATGAGCAGTTCTTC; cdr3_aa: CASSLTSGSAGNEQFF
d_call: TRBD1; v_call: TRBV7-9; j_call: TRBJ1-6; clone_size: many; cdr3_nt: TGTGCCAGCAGCGGTGGACAGGGCTATAATTCACCCCTCCACTTT; cdr3_aa: CASSGGQGYNSPLHF
d_call: NA; v_call: TRBV4-1; j_call: TRBJ2-2; clone_size: NA; cdr3_nt: TGCGCCAGCAGCCAAGGAGCGGCTTCCACCGGGGAGCTGTTTTTT; cdr3_aa: CASSQGAASTGELFF
d_call: NA; v_call: TRBV5-1; j_call: TRBJ2-5; clone_size: NA; cdr3_nt: TGCGCCAGCAGCTACCGGGACTTGCAAGAGACCCAGTACTTC; cdr3_aa: CASSYRDLQETQYF
d_call: NA; v_call: TRBV7-3; j_call: TRBJ2-1; clone_size: few; cdr3_nt: TGTGCCAGCAGCTTAGGACGTTGGACCCACAATGAGCAGTTCTTC; cdr3_aa: CASSLGRWTHNEQFF
d_call: TRBD2; v_call: TRBV7-9; j_call: TRBJ2-1; clone_size: many; cdr3_nt: TGTGCCACCGCCCGCTTGAGCGGGAGCCCGCGCAATGAGCAGTTCTTC; cdr3_aa: CATARLSGSPRNEQFF
d_call: NA; v_call: TRBV7-2; j_call: TRBJ2-5; clone_size: many; cdr3_nt: TGTGCCAGCAGCTTTTGGGGCTGGGAGACCCAGTACTTC; cdr3_aa: CASSFWGWETQYF
d_call: NA; v_call: TRBV3-1; j_call: TRBJ2-1; clone_size: many; cdr3_nt: TGTGCCAGCAGCCGGGACGGCCCACGACCCTACAATGAGCAGTTCTTC; cdr3_aa: CASSRDGPRPYNEQFF
d_call: NA; v_call: TRBV7-9; j_call: TRBJ1-5; clone_size: many; cdr3_nt: TGTGCCAGCAGCTTAGACGGGGAACAGCCCCAGCATTTT; cdr3_aa: CASSLDGEQPQHF
d_call: TRBD2; v_call: TRBV11-2; j_call: TRBJ2-7; clone_size: NA; cdr3_nt: TGTGCCAGCAGCGGGGGTGGTAGCGGGAGCTTTCGGTACTTC; cdr3_aa: CASSGGGSGSFRYF
d_call: TRBD1; v_call: TRBV6-2/TRBV6-3; j_call: TRBJ2-1; clone_size: many; cdr3_nt: TGTGCCAGCAGTTACGGGACAGTTAACAATGAGCAGTTCTTC; cdr3_aa: CASSYGTVNNEQFF
d_call: TRBD2; v_call: TRBV4-3; j_call: TRBJ2-7; clone_size: many; cdr3_nt: TGCGCCAGCAGCCCTTTTGGGGGGAGGGATTCCTACGAGCAGTACTTC; cdr3_aa: CASSPFGGRDSYEQYF
d_call: NA; v_call: TRBV11-2; j_call: TRBJ2-1; clone_size: many; cdr3_nt: TGTGCCAGCAGCTTAGATCTATCGGTAGGATGGGCCTACTCCTACAATGAGCAGTTCTTC; cdr3_aa: CASSLDLSVGWAYSYNEQFF
d_call: NA; v_call: TRBV7-3; j_call: TRBJ2-5; clone_size: many; cdr3_nt: TGTGCCAGCAGCTTATCCGGGCCGGGAATAGGAGAGACCCAGTACTTC; cdr3_aa: CASSLSGPGIGETQYF
d_call: TRBD1; v_call: TRBV2; j_call: TRBJ1-1; clone_size: many; cdr3_nt: TGTGCCAGCAGTGAAGGGGCAGGGGGCGTGAACACTGAAGCTTTCTTT; cdr3_aa: CASSEGAGGVNTEAFF
d_call: NA; v_call: TRBV20-1; j_call: TRBJ2-1; clone_size: NA; cdr3_nt: TGCAGTGCTAGACCCGCAGGGCAATACAATGAGCAGTTCTTC; cdr3_aa: CSARPAGQYNEQFF
d_call: NA; v_call: TRBV7-2; j_call: TRBJ1-1; clone_size: NA; cdr3_nt: TGTGCCAGCAGCCCAATTGCGGAACCAGGTCGAGCTTTCTTT; cdr3_aa: CASSPIAEPGRAFF
d_call: NA; v_call: TRBV14; j_call: TRBJ2-5; clone_size: many; cdr3_nt: TGTGCCAGCAGCCAAGATCAGGCCTCCCAAGAGACCCAGTACTTC; cdr3_aa: CASSQDQASQETQYF
d_call: NA; v_call: TRBV14; j_call: TRBJ1-4; clone_size: many; cdr3_nt: TGTGCCAGCAGCCAGATCCGGGACGCGGGGGGAACTAATGAAAAACTGTTTTTT; cdr3_aa: CASSQIRDAGGTNEKLFF
d_call: NA; v_call: TRBV3-1; j_call: TRBJ2-4; clone_size: many; cdr3_nt: TGTGCCAGCAGCCAAGCCGTCCCGGGCGGTAGTAACATTCAGTACTTC; cdr3_aa: CASSQAVPGGSNIQYF
d_call: NA; v_call: TRBV20-1; j_call: TRBJ2-1; clone_size: many; cdr3_nt: TGCAGTGCCAGGCCGGGGAGCTCCTACAATGAGCAGTTCTTC; cdr3_aa: CSARPGSSYNEQFF
d_call: TRBD1; v_call: TRBV6-2/TRBV6-3; j_call: TRBJ2-2; clone_size: many; cdr3_nt: TGTGCCAGCAGCCCCAGGGGGACAGGCGGTACCGGGGAGCTGTTTTTT; cdr3_aa: CASSPRGTGGTGELFF
d_call: NA; v_call: TRBV6-1; j_call: TRBJ1-3; clone_size: many; cdr3_nt: TGTGCCAGCAGTGAAAGAGGGACTGGAAACACCATATATTTT; cdr3_aa: CASSERGTGNTIYF
d_call: NA; v_call: TRBV6-1; j_call: TRBJ2-1; clone_size: many; cdr3_nt: TGTGCCAGCAGTGTGACAGTTAGCTCCTACAATGAGCAGTTCTTC; cdr3_aa: CASSVTVSSYNEQFF
d_call: NA; v_call: TRBV10-3; j_call: TRBJ1-1; clone_size: many; cdr3_nt: TGTGCCATCACCTCGGACACTGAAGCTTTCTTT; cdr3_aa: CAITSDTEAFF
d_call: NA; v_call: TRBV7-2; j_call: TRBJ2-7; clone_size: many; cdr3_nt: TGTGCCAGCAGCTTAGACTTTACAGGATTTGGCGGCGAGCAGTACTTC; cdr3_aa: CASSLDFTGFGGEQYF